Listed below are T cell receptor beta chains from one sample, sequenced in a study of monozygotic twins with inflammatory bowel disease. TCRdb reprocessed the 5' RACE reads, keeping one entry per CDR3 protein, no DNA. This table lists fewer than 550,000 distinct CDR3 sequences. Material for sequencing was blood. These receptor sequences come from a human donor with ulcerative colitis or Crohn's disease, or a healthy co-twin of an affected twin (not recorded which). Each CDR3 is given with its conserved first and last residue. The order of the fields is J gene, V gene, CDR3 protein.

>TRBJ1-1|TRBV12-3/TRBV12-4
CASRLTGGEAFF
>TRBJ2-1|TRBV14
CASSPPGLAGYNEQFF
>TRBJ2-1|TRBV19
CASSEDRGPYNEQFF
>TRBJ2-7|TRBV15
CATSGDWTDSYEQYF
>TRBJ2-1|TRBV19
CASSIAAGDKYNEQFF
>TRBJ1-6|TRBV7-3
CASIPKSRGASYNSPLHF
>TRBJ2-2|TRBV5-1
CASSFGGPGKSGELFF
>TRBJ1-4|TRBV5-4
CASSYSPGQGGEKLFF
>TRBJ2-3|TRBV5-1
CASSLVSAGGPSSDRRNTQYF
>TRBJ2-7|TRBV7-2
CASSLALTGSGEQYF
>TRBJ2-7|TRBV11-2
CASGRAGQGYEQYF
>TRBJ1-2|TRBV2
CASSELEGTYGYTF
>TRBJ2-1|TRBV12-3/TRBV12-4
CASSSRSRGGFTYNEQFF
>TRBJ1-5|TRBV19
CASSGQLNQPQHF
>TRBJ1-1|TRBV6-1
CAGGRDRGAFF
>TRBJ2-3|TRBV24-1
CATSDLGLAGAGDTQYF
>TRBJ1-1|TRBV4-2
CASSQDGREAFF
>TRBJ1-4|TRBV11-2
CASSLRTGDGNEKLFF
>TRBJ2-1|TRBV9
CASSRDSASYNEQFF
>TRBJ2-1|TRBV15
CATARTSGNSYNEQFF
>TRBJ2-1|TRBV9
CASSLGSQVEQFF
>TRBJ2-3|TRBV7-2
CASSPPGSRSTDTQYF
>TRBJ2-1|TRBV5-8
CASSLWTSGSREQFF
>TRBJ1-2|TRBV7-2
CASSPGTAVYGYTF
>TRBJ2-5|TRBV20-1
CSAIPPQGAGYGETQYF
>TRBJ2-7|TRBV20-1
CSARVLGVGEQYF
>TRBJ1-3|TRBV19
CASRADGSGNTIYF
>TRBJ1-1|TRBV5-1
CASSLDWGLGTEAFF
>TRBJ2-5|TRBV18
CASSPAGLGETQYF
>TRBJ1-5|TRBV3-1
CASSTGGNNQPQHF
>TRBJ2-5|TRBV5-1
CASSDGQGRMETQYF
>TRBJ1-1|TRBV28
CASSPGWTEAFF
>TRBJ2-5|TRBV20-1
CSVRVRETQYF
>TRBJ1-1|TRBV19
CASRTVHADTEAFF
>TRBJ1-1|TRBV30
CAWNRQGATTEAFF
>TRBJ1-1|TRBV29-1
CSAGTPTEAFF
>TRBJ2-3|TRBV20-1
CSASREVPTDTQYF